The 20 T cell receptor beta chains reported below all come from one sample, sequenced in a study of siplizumab effects on memory and regulatory T cells. Repertoires were generated with immunoSEQ multiplex PCR, while TCRdb's copy carries only in-frame clones and drops some. The sample comprises about 100,000 clones, about 93% of which are singletons, and roughly 0.64% rests with the top ten. Sequenced sample: Tregs sorted from blood. The origin of the receptors is a human donor in good health.

V and J are TRBV9 and TRBJ2-7; D gene unclear. V lost 0 bases, J lost 6 bases, and 10 bases lay in between. Germline assignment: CDR1 SGDLS and CDR2 YYNGEE. This CDR3 has 13 amino acids. CDR3 region: CASSVVGWGEQYF. As DNA, the CDR3 is TGTGCCAGCAGCGTAGTGGGTTGGGGCGAGCAGTACTTC.

The chain employs TRBV2 and TRBJ1-1, with 8 bases that match TRBD1. The CDR3 loop spans 17 amino acids. V trimming: 5 bases; J trimming: 5 bases; junction bases outside the gene matches: 16. Germline values: CDR1 SNHLY, CDR2 FYNNEI. CDR3: CASSHGGAGGVSTEAFF. In DNA form, the CDR3 reads TGTGCCAGCAGTCACGGTGGGGCAGGGGGCGTGAGTACTGAAGCTTTCTTT.

The chain links TRBV9 to TRBJ2-3; 8 bases agree with TRBD2. V lost 2 bases and J lost 4; bases outside the gene matches: 12. CDR1 is SGDLS, CDR2 YYNGEE, per germline. The CDR3 is 17 amino acids. CDR3: CASSVPPSGGGSDTQYF. DNA for the CDR3: TGTGCCAGCAGCGTTCCCCCCAGCGGGGGAGGGTCAGATACGCAGTATTTT.

The CDR3 DNA follows: TGTGCCAGCAGTGGACAGGGGAGCAACAATCAGCCCCAGCATTTT. This sequence encodes CASSGQGSNNQPQHF. The chain has TRBV25-1 and TRBJ1-5; 8 nucleotides align to TRBD1. V shed 4 bases and J 3 bases; nucleotides not matched to a gene: 5. CDR1 and CDR2 (germline): MGHDK, SYGVNS. This CDR3 is 15 amino acids long.

The table lists this clone with a count of one. The rearrangement uses TRBV15 and TRBJ2-2; D not certain. The CDR3 has 14 amino acids. Germline CDR1 is LNHNV and CDR2 is YYDKDF (reference sequence). Trimming shortened V by 0 bases and J by 3 bases, and 5 bases separated the two germline ends. The CDR3 loop reads CATSRDVDTGELFF. Written as DNA, the CDR3 is TGTGCCACCAGCAGAGATGTAGACACCGGGGAGCTGTTTTTT.

The V gene is TRBV5-1, the J gene TRBJ2-7; 8 bases agree with TRBD2. CDR1 and CDR2 (germline): SGHRS, YFSETQ. The V and J ends lost 2 bases and 5 bases, in that order; junction bases with no gene match: 12. The length of the CDR3 is 16 residues. CDR3 DNA sequence: TGCGCCAGCAGCTTTCGGGCGGGGGGCCTGGTCCACGAGCAGTACTTC. This codes for CASSFRAGGLVHEQYF.

J is TRBJ2-5 and V is TRBV5-8; 11 positions agree with TRBD1. V shed 0 bases, J shed 5 bases, and the junction held 6 bases outside the gene matches. Germline assignment: CDR1 SGHTS and CDR2 YDEGEE. The CDR3 extends over 16 amino acids. The CDR3 DNA sequence: TGTGCCAGCAGCTTGGGGACAGGGGGCGTGTGGGAGACCCAGTACTTC. Translation: CASSLGTGGVWETQYF.

This sequence joins TRBV30 and TRBJ2-3; the match to TRBD2 covers 10 bases. Germline V gene data show CDR1 as GTSNPN and CDR2 as SVGIG (reference sequence). With V trimmed by 5 bases and J by 0 bases, 5 bases remained unmatched. The CDR3 is 15 amino acids. This chain's CDR3 is CAWATGLASTDTQYF. The CDR3 DNA follows: TGTGCCTGGGCCACGGGACTAGCGAGCACAGATACGCAGTATTTT.

Here the CDR3 DNA reads TGTGCCAGCAGTCGACGGATGAACTATGGCTACACCTTC. Translated, it gives CASSRRMNYGYTF. The V gene is TRBV27, the J gene TRBJ1-2; no firm D call. This CDR3 is 13 amino acids long. CDR1 MNHEY and CDR2 SMNVEV come from the germline V gene (reference sequence). V lost 5 bases and J lost 2, with 9 bases in between.

V usage is TRBV6-5 and J usage is TRBJ2-7, with 8 bases fitting TRBD2. The CDR3 runs to 14 residues. The ends lost 7 bases at V and 0 bases at J; junction bases unmatched: 5. Germline V lookup: CDR1 MNHEY, CDR2 SVGAGI. CDR3 sequence: CASTRSGGSYEQYF. The DNA for the CDR3 is TGTGCCAGCACCCGAAGCGGGGGCTCCTACGAGCAGTACTTC.

The rearrangement links TRBV5-1 to TRBJ2-1; TRBD1 matches at 10 bases. Germline V gene lookup returns CDR1 SGHRS and CDR2 YFSETQ. The V and J ends lost 2 bases and 8 bases, in that order; junction bases with no gene match: 7. The CDR3 is 15 residues long. The DNA for the CDR3 is TGCGCCAGCAGCTTATTCCGGGACAGGGGAGATGAGCAGTTCTTC. It specifies CASSLFRDRGDEQFF.

The gene calls are TRBV12-2 and TRBJ1-5. TRBV12-2 is described as a pseudogene. The CDR3 covers 14 residues. The CDR3 DNA sequence: TGTGCAAGTCGCGCCGTTGGTTGGAATCAGCCCCAGCATTTT. Amino acid sequence: CASRAVGWNQPQHF.

V gene TRBV7-2 combines with J gene TRBJ2-7; D not certain. Germline V gene sequence: CDR1 SGHTA, CDR2 FQGNSA. The CDR3 length is 14 residues. Deletions cut 2 bases from V and 2 bases from J, with 10 bases between. CDR3 sequence reads: CASSLRQVAYEQYF. Written as DNA, the CDR3 is TGTGCCAGCAGCTTACGGCAGGTGGCCTACGAGCAGTACTTC.

V is TRBV9 and J is TRBJ1-5; D not certain. The CDR3 runs 15 residues. Germline CDR1 reads SGDLS; CDR2 reads YYNGEE. Deletions cut 4 bases from V and 9 bases from J, with 20 bases between. CDR3 amino acids: CASSPSDDRAWPQHF. CDR3 bases: TGTGCCAGCAGCCCCTCCGATGACCGGGCATGGCCCCAGCATTTT. Looking up the rest from reference TRBV9 and TRBJ1-5 gives the full variable domain: DSGVTQTPKHLITATGQRVTLRCSPRSGDLSVYWYQQSLDQGLQFLIQYYNGEERAKGNILERFSAQQFPDLHSELNLSSLELGDSALYFCASSPSDDRAWPQHFGDGTRLSIL.

This clone is a singleton in its sample. The gene calls are TRBV10-2 and TRBJ1-1; D possibly corresponds to TRBD1 (5 bases). Germline lookup yields CDR1 WSHSY and CDR2 SAAADI. Trimming shortened V by 5 bases and J by 7 bases, and 11 bases separated the two germline ends. This CDR3 has 12 amino acids. CDR3 coding DNA: TGCGCCAGCAGTCATGGGACGTATGAAGCTTTCTTT. Translated, it gives CASSHGTYEAFF.

The count of this clone is one. The gene calls are TRBV5-1 and TRBJ2-5; D gene unclear. The V and J ends lost 6 bases and 5 bases respectively, with 11 bases between them. Germline V gene sequence: CDR1 SGHRS, CDR2 YFSETQ. The CDR3 covers 12 residues. Written as DNA, the CDR3 is TGCGCCAGCAATCCCGACTCGGAGACCCAGTACTTC. Protein product: CASNPDSETQYF.

This clone was observed a few times. J is TRBJ1-6 and V is TRBV27; D call uncertain. The CDR3 has 14 residues. The V end lost 7 bases, the J end lost 10 bases, and 17 bases lay between the germline ends. The germline V gene has CDR1 MNHEY and CDR2 SMNVEV (reference sequence). The chain's CDR3 is CASKVGDFGSPLHF. DNA of the CDR3: TGTGCCAGCAAGGTGGGAGACTTTGGGTCACCCCTCCACTTT.

V is TRBV5-6 and J is TRBJ1-1; D unresolved. Germline V CDR1 and CDR2: SGHDT, YYEEEE. The V and J ends lost 2 bases and 6 bases respectively, with 14 bases between them. The CDR3 runs 14 residues. In DNA, the CDR3 is TGTGCCAGCAGCTTCCGACTGCGGTCCGCTGAAGCTTTCTTT. It is translated as CASSFRLRSAEAFF.

CDR3 region: CASSFYGTSGLGELFF. DNA of the CDR3: TGTGCCAGCAGCTTTTATGGGACTAGCGGTCTCGGGGAGCTGTTTTTT. The gene calls are TRBV7-9 and TRBJ2-2; 11 bases line up with TRBD2. J was trimmed by 7 bases and V by 3 bases; bases with no gene match: 7. The CDR3 sequence is 16 residues long. Per the germline V gene, CDR1 is SEHNR and CDR2 is FQNEAQ (reference sequence). Supplemented by reference TRBV7-9 and TRBJ2-2, the full variable domain reads DTGVSQNPRHKITKRGQNVTFRCDPISEHNRLYWYRQTLGQGPEFLTYFQNEAQLEKSRLLSDRFSAERPKGSFSTLEIQRTEQGDSAMYLCASSFYGTSGLGELFFGEGSRLTVL.

The chain is built from TRBV9 and TRBJ1-1; TRBD1 aligns across 9 bases. This CDR3 comprises 15 residues. Per the germline V gene, CDR1 is SGDLS and CDR2 is YYNGEE. V shed 0 bases and J 11 bases; nucleotides not matched to a gene: 11. CDR3 amino acids: CASSVGRTGVTEAFF. The CDR3 coding sequence is TGTGCCAGCAGCGTAGGGCGGACAGGGGTGACGGAGGCTTTCTTT.